A selection of T cell receptor beta chains follows, all from one sample in a study of T cell repertoires in cytomegalovirus infection. One entry per CDR3 protein, called by TCRdb with MiXCR from the reads. In the table there are around 190,000 distinct CDR3 sequences, around 15% of which are singletons. Sequencing used PBMCs. The receptors originated from a human donor in good health (CMV status not recorded). Some clones in this sample may be carry-over from other donors' samples. CDR3s include the opening cysteine and the closing phenylalanine or tryptophan. The D gene is left open where the match is weak. The size of a clone is reported for some rows only, either as once, few or many, or as a class for expanded clones.

clone_size: few
j_call: TRBJ2-5
v_call: TRBV6-5
d_call: TRBD1
cdr3_aa: CASSYGTGLQETQYF
cdr3_nt: TGTGCCAGCAGTTACGGGACAGGCCTTCAAGAGACCCAGTACTTC

clone_size: -
j_call: TRBJ1-1
v_call: TRBV29-1
d_call: -
cdr3_aa: CSVLSGTEAFF
cdr3_nt: TGCAGCGTCCTTTCAGGAACTGAAGCTTTCTTT

clone_size: -
j_call: TRBJ2-7
v_call: TRBV19
d_call: TRBD1
cdr3_aa: CASSNLPGQGPYEQYF
cdr3_nt: TGTGCCAGTAGTAATTTACCGGGACAGGGTCCCTACGAGCAGTACTTC

clone_size: many
j_call: TRBJ2-7
v_call: TRBV2
d_call: -
cdr3_aa: CASSELPGYSYEQYF
cdr3_nt: TGTGCCAGCAGTGAACTCCCCGGGTACTCCTACGAGCAGTACTTC

clone_size: many
j_call: TRBJ2-2
v_call: TRBV5-1
d_call: TRBD2
cdr3_aa: CASSSGLAGGVGELFF
cdr3_nt: TGCGCCAGCAGCTCCGGACTAGCGGGAGGGGTCGGGGAGCTGTTTTTT

clone_size: few
j_call: TRBJ1-4
v_call: TRBV29-1
d_call: -
cdr3_aa: CSVGQRGGEDEKLFF
cdr3_nt: TGCAGCGTTGGTCAAAGGGGCGGCGAGGATGAAAAACTGTTTTTT

clone_size: -
j_call: TRBJ2-7
v_call: TRBV15
d_call: -
cdr3_aa: CATSRDYQVEQYF
cdr3_nt: TGTGCCACCAGCAGAGATTACCAGGTCGAGCAGTACTTC

clone_size: many
j_call: TRBJ1-1
v_call: TRBV7-2
d_call: -
cdr3_aa: CASSLETSRGTEAFF
cdr3_nt: TGTGCCAGCAGCTTAGAGACCTCGAGAGGTACTGAAGCTTTCTTT

clone_size: few
j_call: TRBJ1-1
v_call: TRBV18
d_call: TRBD1
cdr3_aa: CASSPIGGTGVVNTEAFF
cdr3_nt: TGTGCCAGCTCACCAATCGGAGGGACAGGGGTGGTAAACACTGAAGCTTTCTTT

clone_size: many
j_call: TRBJ2-2
v_call: TRBV7-8
d_call: -
cdr3_aa: CASSLVGGTLNTGELFF
cdr3_nt: TGTGCCAGCAGCTTAGTGGGGGGGACACTAAACACCGGGGAGCTGTTTTTT

clone_size: few
j_call: TRBJ2-1
v_call: TRBV5-5
d_call: -
cdr3_aa: CASSLVGRSNEQFF
cdr3_nt: TGTGCCAGCAGCTTGGTCGGGAGATCGAATGAGCAGTTCTTC

clone_size: -
j_call: TRBJ2-1
v_call: TRBV15
d_call: -
cdr3_aa: CATSRDLRVGSSRNEQFF
cdr3_nt: TGTGCCACCAGCAGAGATCTGCGTGTCGGGAGTTCGCGGAATGAGCAGTTCTTC

clone_size: many
j_call: TRBJ2-3
v_call: TRBV4-2
d_call: -
cdr3_aa: CASSQVNRRADTQYF
cdr3_nt: TGTGCCAGCAGCCAAGTTAACCGGCGGGCCGATACGCAGTATTTT

clone_size: few
j_call: TRBJ1-2
v_call: TRBV15
d_call: -
cdr3_aa: CATRDRLGYTF
cdr3_nt: TGTGCCACCAGGGATCGATTGGGCTACACCTTC

clone_size: many
j_call: TRBJ1-6
v_call: TRBV28
d_call: -
cdr3_aa: CASSFPGGNNSPLHF
cdr3_nt: TGTGCCAGCAGTTTCCCGGGGGGGAATAATTCACCCCTCCACTTT

clone_size: -
j_call: TRBJ1-1
v_call: TRBV7-6
d_call: -
cdr3_aa: CASSPDGGAIAEAFF
cdr3_nt: TGTGCCAGCAGCCCCGATGGGGGGGCAATTGCTGAAGCTTTCTTT

clone_size: many
j_call: TRBJ2-3
v_call: TRBV7-2
d_call: -
cdr3_aa: CASSLGAGGPSTDTQYF
cdr3_nt: TGTGCCAGCAGCTTAGGAGCGGGTGGGCCTAGCACAGATACGCAGTATTTT

clone_size: many
j_call: TRBJ1-5
v_call: TRBV28
d_call: -
cdr3_aa: CASGFTSNQPQHF
cdr3_nt: TGTGCCAGCGGATTCACTAGCAATCAGCCCCAGCATTTT

clone_size: few
j_call: TRBJ2-7
v_call: TRBV6-2/TRBV6-3
d_call: -
cdr3_aa: CASISPGAYEQYF
cdr3_nt: TGTGCCAGCATCAGTCCCGGGGCCTACGAGCAGTACTTC